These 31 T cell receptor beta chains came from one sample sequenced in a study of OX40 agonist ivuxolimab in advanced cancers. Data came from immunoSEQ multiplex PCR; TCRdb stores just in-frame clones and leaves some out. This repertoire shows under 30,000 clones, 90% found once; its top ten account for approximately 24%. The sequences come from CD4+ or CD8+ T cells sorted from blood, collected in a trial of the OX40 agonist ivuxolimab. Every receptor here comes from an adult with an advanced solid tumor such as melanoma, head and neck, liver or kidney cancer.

The CDR3 loop is CASSVSAGTTNEQFF. In DNA, the CDR3 is TGTGCCAGCAGCGTTTCAGCGGGGACAACCAATGAGCAGTTCTTC. The genes are TRBV9 and TRBJ2-1; perhaps TRBD2 as D (7 bases). The CDR3 is made up of 15 amino acids. Trimming left V 2 bases short and J 6 bases short, with 15 bases between. Germline V CDR1 and CDR2: SGDLS, YYNGEE.

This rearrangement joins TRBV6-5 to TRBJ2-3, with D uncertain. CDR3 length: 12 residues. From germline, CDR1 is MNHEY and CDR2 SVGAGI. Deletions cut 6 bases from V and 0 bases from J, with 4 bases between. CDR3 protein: CASSDSTDTQYF. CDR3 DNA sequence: TGTGCCAGCAGCGACAGCACAGATACGCAGTATTTT.

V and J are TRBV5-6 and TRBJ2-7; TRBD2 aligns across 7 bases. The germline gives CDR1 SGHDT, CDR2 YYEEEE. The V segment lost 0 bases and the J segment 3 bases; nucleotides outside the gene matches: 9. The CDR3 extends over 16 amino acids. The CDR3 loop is CASSLGGGLGGYEQYF. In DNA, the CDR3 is TGTGCCAGCAGCTTGGGCGGCGGACTAGGAGGCTACGAGCAGTACTTC. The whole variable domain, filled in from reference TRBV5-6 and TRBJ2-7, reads DAGVTQSPTHLIKTRGQQVTLRCSPKSGHDTVSWYQQALGQGPQFIFQYYEEEERQRGNFPDRFSGHQFPNYSSELNVNALLLGDSALYLCASSLGGGLGGYEQYFGPGTRLTVT.

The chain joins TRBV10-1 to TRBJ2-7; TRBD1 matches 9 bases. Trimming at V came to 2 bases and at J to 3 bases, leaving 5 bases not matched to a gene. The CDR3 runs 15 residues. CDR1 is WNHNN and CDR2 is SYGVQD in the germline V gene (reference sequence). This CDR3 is CASSENPGQGYEQYF. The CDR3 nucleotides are TGCGCCAGCAGTGAGAACCCGGGACAGGGCTACGAGCAGTACTTC.

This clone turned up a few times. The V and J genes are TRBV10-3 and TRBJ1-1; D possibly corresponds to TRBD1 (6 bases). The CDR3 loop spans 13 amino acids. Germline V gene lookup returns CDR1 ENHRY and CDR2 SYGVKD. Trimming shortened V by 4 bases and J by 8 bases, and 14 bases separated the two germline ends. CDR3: CAISAGTPQEAFF. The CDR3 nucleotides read TGTGCCATCAGTGCTGGGACACCTCAGGAAGCTTTCTTT.

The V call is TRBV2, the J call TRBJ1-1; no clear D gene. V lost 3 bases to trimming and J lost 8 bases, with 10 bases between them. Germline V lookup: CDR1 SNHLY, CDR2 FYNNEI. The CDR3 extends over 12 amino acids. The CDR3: CASSDFGREAFF. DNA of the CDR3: TGTGCCAGCAGTGATTTTGGCAGGGAAGCTTTCTTT.

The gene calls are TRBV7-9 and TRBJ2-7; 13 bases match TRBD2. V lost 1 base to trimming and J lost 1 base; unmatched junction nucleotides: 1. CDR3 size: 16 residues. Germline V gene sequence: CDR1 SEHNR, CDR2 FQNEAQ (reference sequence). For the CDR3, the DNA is TGTGCCAGCAGCTTAGTACTAGCGGGAGGGTCCTACGAGCAGTACTTC. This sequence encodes CASSLVLAGGSYEQYF.

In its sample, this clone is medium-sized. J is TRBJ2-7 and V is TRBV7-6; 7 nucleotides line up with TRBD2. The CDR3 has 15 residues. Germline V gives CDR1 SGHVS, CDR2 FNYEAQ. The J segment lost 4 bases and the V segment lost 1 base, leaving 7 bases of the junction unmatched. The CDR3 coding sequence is TGTGCCAGCAGCTTAGGCGGGAGCCCTCCTTACGAGCAGTACTTC. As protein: CASSLGGSPPYEQYF.

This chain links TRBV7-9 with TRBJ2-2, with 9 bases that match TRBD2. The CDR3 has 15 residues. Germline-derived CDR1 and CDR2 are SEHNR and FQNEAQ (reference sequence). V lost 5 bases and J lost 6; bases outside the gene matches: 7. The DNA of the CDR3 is TGTGCCAGCAGCCTCGGGACTAGCACATCCGGGGAGCTGTTTTTT. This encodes CASSLGTSTSGELFF.

CDR3 sequence: CIPDRLTEAFF. The CDR3 DNA sequence: TGCATTCCCGACCGTCTCACTGAAGCTTTCTTT. This chain joins TRBV20-1 and TRBJ1-1; D is undetermined. Germline CDR1 is DFQATT and CDR2 is SNEGSKA (reference sequence). The CDR3 runs to 11 residues.

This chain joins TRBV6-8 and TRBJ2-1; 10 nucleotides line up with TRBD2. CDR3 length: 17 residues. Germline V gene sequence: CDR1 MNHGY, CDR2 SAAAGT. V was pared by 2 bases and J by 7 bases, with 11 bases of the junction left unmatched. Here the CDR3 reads CASSYPPAGGPGNEQFF. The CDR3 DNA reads TGTGCCAGCAGTTACCCCCCAGCGGGAGGGCCGGGGAATGAGCAGTTCTTC.

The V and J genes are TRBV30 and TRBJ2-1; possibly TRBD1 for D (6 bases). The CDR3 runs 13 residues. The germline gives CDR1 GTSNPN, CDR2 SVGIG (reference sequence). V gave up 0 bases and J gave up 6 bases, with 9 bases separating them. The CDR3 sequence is CAWSVGTFNEQFF. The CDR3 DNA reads TGTGCCTGGAGTGTCGGGACATTCAATGAGCAGTTCTTC.

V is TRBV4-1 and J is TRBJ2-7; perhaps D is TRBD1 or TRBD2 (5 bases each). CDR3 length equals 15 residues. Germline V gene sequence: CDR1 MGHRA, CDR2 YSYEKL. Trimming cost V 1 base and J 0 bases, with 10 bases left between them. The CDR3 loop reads CASSQGWDGSYEQYF. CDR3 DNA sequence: TGCGCCAGCAGCCAAGGCTGGGACGGCTCCTACGAGCAGTACTTC.

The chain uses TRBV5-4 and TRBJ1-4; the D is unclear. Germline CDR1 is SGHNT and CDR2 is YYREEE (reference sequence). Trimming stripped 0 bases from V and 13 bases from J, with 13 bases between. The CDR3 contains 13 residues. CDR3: CASSLGGGSGLFF. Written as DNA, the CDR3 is TGTGCCAGCAGCTTGGGGGGAGGATCGGGACTGTTTTTT.

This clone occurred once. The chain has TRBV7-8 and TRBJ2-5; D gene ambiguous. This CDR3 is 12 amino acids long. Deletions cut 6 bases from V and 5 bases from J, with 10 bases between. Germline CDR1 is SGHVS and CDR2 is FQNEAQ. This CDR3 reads CASRDPGETQYF. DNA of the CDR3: TGTGCCAGCAGGGATCCCGGTGAGACCCAGTACTTC.

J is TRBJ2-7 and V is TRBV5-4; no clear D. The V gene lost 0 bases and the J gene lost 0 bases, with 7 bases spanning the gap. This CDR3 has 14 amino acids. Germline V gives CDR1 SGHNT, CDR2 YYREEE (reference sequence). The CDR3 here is CASSLEGSSYEQYF. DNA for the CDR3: TGTGCCAGCAGCTTGGAGGGCAGCTCCTACGAGCAGTACTTC.

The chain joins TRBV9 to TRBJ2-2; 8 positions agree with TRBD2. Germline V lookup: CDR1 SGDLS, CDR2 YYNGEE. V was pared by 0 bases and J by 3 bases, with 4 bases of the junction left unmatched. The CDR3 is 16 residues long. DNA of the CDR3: TGTGCCAGCAGCGTAGCGGGGACTAGTGACACCGGGGAGCTGTTTTTT. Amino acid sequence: CASSVAGTSDTGELFF.

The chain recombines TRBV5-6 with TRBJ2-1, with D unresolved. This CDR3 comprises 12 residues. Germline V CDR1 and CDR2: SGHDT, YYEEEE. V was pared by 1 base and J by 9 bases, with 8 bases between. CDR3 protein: CASSLSWGEQFF. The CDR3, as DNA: TGTGCCAGCAGCTTGTCGTGGGGTGAGCAGTTCTTC.

The CDR3 DNA is TGTGCCAGTAGTACCTGGGCAGGGAACAATCAGCCCCAGCATTTT. Protein product: CASSTWAGNNQPQHF. The V gene is TRBV19, the J gene TRBJ1-5; possibly TRBD1 for D (5 bases). Germline loops: CDR1 LNHDA, CDR2 SQIVND (reference sequence). V shed 4 bases and J shed 3 bases, with 13 bases lying between them. The CDR3 covers 15 residues.

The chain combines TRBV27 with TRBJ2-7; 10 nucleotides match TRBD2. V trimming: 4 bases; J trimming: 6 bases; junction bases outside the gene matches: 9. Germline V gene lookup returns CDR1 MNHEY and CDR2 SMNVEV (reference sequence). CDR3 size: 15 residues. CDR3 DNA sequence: TGTGCCAGCAGTTCCCAGCGGGAGGGCCCCTTCGAGCAGTACTTC. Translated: CASSSQREGPFEQYF.

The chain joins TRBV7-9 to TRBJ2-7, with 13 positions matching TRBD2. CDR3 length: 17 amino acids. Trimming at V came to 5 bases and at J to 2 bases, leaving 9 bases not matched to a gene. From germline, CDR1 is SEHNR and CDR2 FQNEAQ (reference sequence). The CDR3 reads CASSKPGLAGFAYEQYF. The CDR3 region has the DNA TGTGCCAGCAGCAAACCGGGACTAGCGGGATTTGCCTACGAGCAGTACTTC.

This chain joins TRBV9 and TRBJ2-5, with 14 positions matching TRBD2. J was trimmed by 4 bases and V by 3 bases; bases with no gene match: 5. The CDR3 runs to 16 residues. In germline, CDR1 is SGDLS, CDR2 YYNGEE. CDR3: CASSARLAGGVETQYF. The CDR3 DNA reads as TGTGCCAGCAGCGCGAGACTAGCGGGAGGGGTAGAGACCCAGTACTTC.

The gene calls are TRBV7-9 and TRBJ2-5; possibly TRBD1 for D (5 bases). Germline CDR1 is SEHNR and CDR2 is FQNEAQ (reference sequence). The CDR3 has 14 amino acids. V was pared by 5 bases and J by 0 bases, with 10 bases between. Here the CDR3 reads CASSPSGNQETQYF. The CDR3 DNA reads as TGTGCCAGCAGCCCGTCAGGGAACCAAGAGACCCAGTACTTC.

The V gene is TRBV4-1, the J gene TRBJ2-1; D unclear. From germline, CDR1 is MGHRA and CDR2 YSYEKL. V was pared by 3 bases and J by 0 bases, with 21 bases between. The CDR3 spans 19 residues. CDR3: CASSHPATPGPHSYNEQFF. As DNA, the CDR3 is TGCGCCAGCAGCCACCCTGCCACCCCGGGTCCCCACTCCTACAATGAGCAGTTCTTC.

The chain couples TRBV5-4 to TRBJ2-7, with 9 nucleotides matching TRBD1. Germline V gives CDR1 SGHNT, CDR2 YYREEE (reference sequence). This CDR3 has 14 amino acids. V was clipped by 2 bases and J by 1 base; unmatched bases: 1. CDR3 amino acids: CASSFGTGSYEQYF. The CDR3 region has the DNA TGTGCCAGCAGCTTCGGGACAGGGTCCTACGAGCAGTACTTC.

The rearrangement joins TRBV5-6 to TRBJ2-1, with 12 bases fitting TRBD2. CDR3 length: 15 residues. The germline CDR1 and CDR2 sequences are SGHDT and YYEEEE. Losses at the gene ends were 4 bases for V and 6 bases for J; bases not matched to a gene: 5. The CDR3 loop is CASSVGLAGSNEQFF. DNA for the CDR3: TGTGCCAGCAGCGTCGGACTAGCGGGATCCAATGAGCAGTTCTTC.

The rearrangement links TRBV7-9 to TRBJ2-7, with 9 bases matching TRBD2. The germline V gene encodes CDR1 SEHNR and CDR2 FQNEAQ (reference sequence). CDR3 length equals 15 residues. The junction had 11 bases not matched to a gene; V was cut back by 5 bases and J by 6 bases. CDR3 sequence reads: CASSPPTSGWVEQYF. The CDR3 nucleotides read TGTGCCAGCAGCCCACCGACTAGCGGTTGGGTCGAGCAGTACTTC.

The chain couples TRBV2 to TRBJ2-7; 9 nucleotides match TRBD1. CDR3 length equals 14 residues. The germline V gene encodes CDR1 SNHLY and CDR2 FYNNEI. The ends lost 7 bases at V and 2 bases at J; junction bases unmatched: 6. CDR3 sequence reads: CASNHGQGTYEQYF. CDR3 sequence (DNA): TGTGCCAGCAACCATGGACAGGGGACCTACGAGCAGTACTTC. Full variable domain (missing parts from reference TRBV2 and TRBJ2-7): EPEVTQTPSHQVTQMGQEVILRCVPISNHLYFYWYRQILGQKVEFLVSFYNNEISEKSEIFDDQFSVERPDGSNFTLKIRSTKLEDSAMYFCASNHGQGTYEQYFGPGTRLTVT.

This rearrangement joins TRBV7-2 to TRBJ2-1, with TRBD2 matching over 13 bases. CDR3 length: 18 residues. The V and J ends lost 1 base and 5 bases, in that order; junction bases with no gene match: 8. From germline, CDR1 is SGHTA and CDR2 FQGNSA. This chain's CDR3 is CASSLGGTSGNMNNEQFF. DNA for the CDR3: TGTGCCAGCAGCTTAGGGGGGACTAGCGGGAACATGAACAATGAGCAGTTCTTC.

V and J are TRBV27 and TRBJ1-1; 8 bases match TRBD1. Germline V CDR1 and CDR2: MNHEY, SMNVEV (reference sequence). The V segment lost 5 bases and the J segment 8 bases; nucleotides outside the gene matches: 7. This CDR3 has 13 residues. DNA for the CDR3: TGTGCCAGCAGTCTCGGGACAGGCGCCGAAGCTTTCTTT. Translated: CASSLGTGAEAFF.

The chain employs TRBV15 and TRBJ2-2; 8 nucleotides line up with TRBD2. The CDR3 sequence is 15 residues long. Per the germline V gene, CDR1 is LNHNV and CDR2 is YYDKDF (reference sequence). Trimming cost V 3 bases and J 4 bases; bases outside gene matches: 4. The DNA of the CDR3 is TGTGCCACCAGCAGCGGACTAGCAGTCACCGGGGAGCTGTTTTTT. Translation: CATSSGLAVTGELFF.